This TCR beta chain was retrieved from a study of OX40 agonist ivuxolimab in advanced cancers. The protocol was immunoSEQ multiplex PCR, while the TCRdb copy is restricted to in-frame clones and leaves out a portion. Among fewer than 70,000 clones listed, under 95% were seen once. Per the germline V gene, CDR1 is SEHNR and CDR2 is FQNEAQ (reference sequence). The CDR3 runs 16 residues. Deletions cut 5 bases from V and 7 bases from J, with 20 bases between. The specimen was CD4+ or CD8+ T cells sorted from blood, collected in a trial of the OX40 agonist ivuxolimab. The rearrangement uses TRBV7-9 and TRBJ1-4, with TRBD1 as a possible D gene (6 bases). The TCR sequence derives from an adult with an advanced solid tumor such as melanoma, head and neck, liver or kidney cancer. The CDR3 region has the DNA TGTGCCAGCAGCCTCCGGGACATAGGGGAAAGTGAAAAACTGTTTTTT. Translated: CASSLRDIGESEKLFF.